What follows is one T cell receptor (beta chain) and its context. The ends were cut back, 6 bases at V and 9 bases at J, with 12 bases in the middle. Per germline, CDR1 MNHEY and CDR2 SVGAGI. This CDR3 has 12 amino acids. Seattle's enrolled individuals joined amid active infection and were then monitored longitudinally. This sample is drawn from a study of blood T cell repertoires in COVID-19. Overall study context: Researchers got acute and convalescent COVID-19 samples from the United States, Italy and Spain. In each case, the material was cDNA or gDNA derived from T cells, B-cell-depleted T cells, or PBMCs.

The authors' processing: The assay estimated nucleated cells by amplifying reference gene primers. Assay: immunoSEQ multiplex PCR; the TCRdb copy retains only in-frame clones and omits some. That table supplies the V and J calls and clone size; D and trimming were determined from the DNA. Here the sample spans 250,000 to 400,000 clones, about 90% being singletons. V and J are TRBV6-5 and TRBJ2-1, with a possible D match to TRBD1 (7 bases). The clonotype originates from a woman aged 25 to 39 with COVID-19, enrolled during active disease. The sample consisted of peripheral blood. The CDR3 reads CASSQGGSEQFF. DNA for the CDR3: TGTGCCAGCAGCCAGGGGGGTAGTGAGCAGTTCTTC.